The rows below give T cell receptor beta chains drawn from one sample of a study of human T cells and chemical hapten exposure. TCRdb independently ran MiXCR on the RACE reads; one entry per CDR3 protein. The sample consists of tens of thousands of distinct CDR3 sequences, 10% to 11% of them appearing once. Sequences were derived from whole blood, sampled in connection with sensitization to the hapten diphenylcyclopropenone (DPC). The receptors here all came from a woman in her fifties or sixties with alopecia areata. Some clones in this sample may be carry-over from other donors' samples. CDR3s include the opening cysteine and the closing phenylalanine or tryptophan. The D gene is left open where the match is weak. Clone size is not always given. Where it is, it says once, few, many or a class for expanded clones.

abundance	v_gene	d_gene	j_gene	CDR3nt	CDR3aa
NA	TRBV10-3	NA	TRBJ2-5	TGTGCCATCAGTGAGTCGACAGCCCAAGAGACCCAGTACTTC	CAISESTAQETQYF
few	TRBV28	TRBD2	TRBJ2-1	TGTGCCAGCAGTTTAGGGACTAGCGGGACTGGTGAGCAGTTCTTC	CASSLGTSGTGEQFF
many	TRBV18	NA	TRBJ2-1	TGTGCCAGCTCACCCAGCAGATACAATGAGCAGTTCTTC	CASSPSRYNEQFF
many	TRBV24-1	NA	TRBJ2-2	TGTGCCACCAGTGATCCGGACTGGAACACCGGGGAGCTGTTTTTT	CATSDPDWNTGELFF
NA	TRBV6-1	NA	TRBJ1-2	TGTGCCAGCAGTGAGACAGGAATCTATGGCTACACCTTC	CASSETGIYGYTF
many	TRBV12-2	NA	TRBJ1-5	TGTGCAAGTCGCCCGACAGGGAACAATCAGCCCCAGCATTTT	CASRPTGNNQPQHF
NA	TRBV28	NA	TRBJ2-7	TGTGCCAGCAGGCCCGAACGCTGGGAGGAGCAGTACTTC	CASRPERWEEQYF
NA	TRBV7-3	TRBD1	TRBJ2-2	TGTGCCAGCAGCTTAGCAGGGGGATCGACCGGGGAGCTGTTTTTT	CASSLAGGSTGELFF
many	TRBV7-2	NA	TRBJ1-6	TGTGCCAGCAGATTCATTGACAATTCACCCCTCCACTTT	CASRFIDNSPLHF
once	TRBV7-2	TRBD2	TRBJ2-5	TGTGCCAGCAGCACCCAACTAGCGTTTCAAGAGACCCAGTACTTC	CASSTQLAFQETQYF
NA	TRBV28	TRBD1	TRBJ2-7	TGTGCCAGCAGTCCGAGGACAGGGGGCCGCGAGCAGTACTTC	CASSPRTGGREQYF
NA	TRBV10-3	NA	TRBJ1-5	TGTGCCATCAGTGAGTTTCAGGAGAGCAATCAGCCCCAGCATTTT	CAISEFQESNQPQHF
many	TRBV6-1	NA	TRBJ2-3	TGTGCCAGCAGTTCCGGCACAGGGCCAGATACGCAGTATTTT	CASSSGTGPDTQYF
many	TRBV28	NA	TRBJ2-2	TGTGCCAGCAGTTTAGGAGGGCCGGACACCGGGGAGCTGTTTTTT	CASSLGGPDTGELFF
NA	TRBV5-1	NA	TRBJ2-7	TGCGCCAGCAGCCCCCGTAGCTACGAGCAGTACTTC	CASSPRSYEQYF
many	TRBV10-3	NA	TRBJ1-1	TGTGCCATCAGTGAGTTGGGGAGCACTGAAGCTTTCTTT	CAISELGSTEAFF
many	TRBV6-6	TRBD1	TRBJ1-2	TGTGCCAGCAGTTTGGGGAGACAGGGGGCGGCTAACTATGGCTACACCTTC	CASSLGRQGAANYGYTF
many	TRBV12-3/TRBV12-4	NA	TRBJ1-2	TGTGCCAGCAGTTTAGTATCCCCCTATGGCTACACCTTC	CASSLVSPYGYTF
many	TRBV29-1	TRBD2	TRBJ2-5	TGCAGCGTTGGGAATAGGACTAGCGGGAGGAAGAGAGAGACCCAGTACTTC	CSVGNRTSGRKRETQYF
NA	TRBV28	TRBD1	TRBJ1-6	TGTGCCAGCAGACGGGACAGCCATTCACCCCTCCACTTT	CASRRDSHSPLHF
many	TRBV18	TRBD1	TRBJ1-3	TGTGCCAGCTCACCCACAGGGGACTCTGGAAACACCATATATTTT	CASSPTGDSGNTIYF
many	TRBV7-2	TRBD2	TRBJ2-1	TGTGCCAGCAGCCCCTATCTGGGGATGAATAGCGGGAATGAGCAGTTCTTC	CASSPYLGMNSGNEQFF
few	TRBV6-6	NA	TRBJ1-1	TGTGCCAGCAGGGGGGGCGGGGCCACTGAAGCTTTCTTT	CASRGGGATEAFF
many	TRBV6-5	NA	TRBJ2-4	TGTGCCAGCAGCCGCACGGGCGAGATAGCCAAAAACATTCAGTACTTC	CASSRTGEIAKNIQYF
many	TRBV13	NA	TRBJ1-2	TGTGCCAGCAGCTTAGACGGGGGCCACTATGGCTACACCTTC	CASSLDGGHYGYTF
NA	TRBV12-3/TRBV12-4	NA	TRBJ1-5	TGTGCCAGCACCCGATTCGAGAGGGGGGTCAATCAGCCCCAGCATTTT	CASTRFERGVNQPQHF
many	TRBV7-3	NA	TRBJ2-1	TGTGCCAGCAGCTTAACGGAGGATGAGCAGTTCTTC	CASSLTEDEQFF
many	TRBV6-5	TRBD2	TRBJ2-2	TGTGCCAGCAGTTACGAGAGGTTCAGCGGGAGACGCACCGGGGAGCTGTTTTTT	CASSYERFSGRRTGELFF
many	TRBV25-1	NA	TRBJ2-1	TGTGCCAGCAAACCCAACGAGCTCAATGAGCAGTTCTTC	CASKPNELNEQFF
many	TRBV20-1	NA	TRBJ1-4	TGCAGTGCTAGCGGGACTCCCGAAACGGCTGAAAAACTGTTTTTT	CSASGTPETAEKLFF
many	TRBV7-8	NA	TRBJ1-2	TGTGCCAGCAGCTTAGGAACAGCTATTTCCCATGGCTACACCTTC	CASSLGTAISHGYTF
many	TRBV5-1	NA	TRBJ1-1	TGCGCCAGCAGCCGGTGGGAAGGGGGAACTGAAGCTTTCTTT	CASSRWEGGTEAFF